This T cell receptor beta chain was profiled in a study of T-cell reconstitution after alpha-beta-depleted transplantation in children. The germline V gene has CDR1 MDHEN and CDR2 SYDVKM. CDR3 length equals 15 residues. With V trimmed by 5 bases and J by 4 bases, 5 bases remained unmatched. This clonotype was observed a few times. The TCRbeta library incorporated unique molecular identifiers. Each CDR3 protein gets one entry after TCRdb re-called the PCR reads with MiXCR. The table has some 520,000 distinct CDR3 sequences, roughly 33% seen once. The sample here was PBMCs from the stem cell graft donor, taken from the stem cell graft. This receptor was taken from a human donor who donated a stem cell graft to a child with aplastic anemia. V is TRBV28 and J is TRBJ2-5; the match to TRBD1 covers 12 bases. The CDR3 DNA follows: TGTGCCAGCAGTGCCCGGGACAGGGGGCCAGAGACCCAGTACTTC. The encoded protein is CASSARDRGPETQYF. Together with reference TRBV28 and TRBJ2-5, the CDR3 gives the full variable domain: DVKVTQSSRYLVKRTGEKVFLECVQDMDHENMFWYRQDPGLGLRLIYFSYDVKMKEKGDIPEGYSVSREKKERFSLILESASTNQTSMYLCASSARDRGPETQYFGPGTRLLVL.